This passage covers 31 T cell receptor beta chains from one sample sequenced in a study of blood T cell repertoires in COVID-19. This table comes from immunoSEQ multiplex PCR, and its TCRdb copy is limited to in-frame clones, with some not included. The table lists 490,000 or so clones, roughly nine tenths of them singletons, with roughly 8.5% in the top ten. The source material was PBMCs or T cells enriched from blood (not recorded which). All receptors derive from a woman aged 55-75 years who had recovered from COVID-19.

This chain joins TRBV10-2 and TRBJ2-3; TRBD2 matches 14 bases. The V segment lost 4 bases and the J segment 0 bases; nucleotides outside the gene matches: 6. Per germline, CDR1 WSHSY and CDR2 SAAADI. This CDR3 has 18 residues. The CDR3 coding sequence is TGCGCCAGCAGTGCGGGACTAGCGGGGGAGATTAGCACAGATACGCAGTATTTT. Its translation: CASSAGLAGEISTDTQYF.

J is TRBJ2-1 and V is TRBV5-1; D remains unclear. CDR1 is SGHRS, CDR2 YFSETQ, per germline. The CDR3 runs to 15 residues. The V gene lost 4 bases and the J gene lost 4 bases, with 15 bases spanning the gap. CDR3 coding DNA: TGCGCCAGCAGCACCCCTGAGGCAGTTTACAATGAGCAGTTCTTC. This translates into CASSTPEAVYNEQFF.

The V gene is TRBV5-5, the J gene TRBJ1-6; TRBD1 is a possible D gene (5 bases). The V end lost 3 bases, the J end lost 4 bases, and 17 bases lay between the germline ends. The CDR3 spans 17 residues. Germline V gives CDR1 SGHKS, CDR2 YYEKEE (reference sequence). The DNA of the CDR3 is TGTGCCAGCAGCTGGCCACGAGGGGCGGGGTATAATTCACCCCTCCACTTT. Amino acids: CASSWPRGAGYNSPLHF.

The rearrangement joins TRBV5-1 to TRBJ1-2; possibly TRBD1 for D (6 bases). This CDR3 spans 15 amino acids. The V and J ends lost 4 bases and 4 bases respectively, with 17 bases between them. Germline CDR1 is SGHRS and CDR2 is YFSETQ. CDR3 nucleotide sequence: TGCGCCAGCAGCCTCGGGGGGGGCTATGGCTATGGCTACACCTTC. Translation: CASSLGGGYGYGYTF.

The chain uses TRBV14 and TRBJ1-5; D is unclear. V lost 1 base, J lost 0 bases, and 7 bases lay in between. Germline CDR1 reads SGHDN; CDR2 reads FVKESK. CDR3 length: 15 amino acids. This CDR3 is CASSQGGISNQPQHF. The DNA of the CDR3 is TGTGCCAGCAGCCAAGGAGGAATTAGCAATCAGCCCCAGCATTTT.

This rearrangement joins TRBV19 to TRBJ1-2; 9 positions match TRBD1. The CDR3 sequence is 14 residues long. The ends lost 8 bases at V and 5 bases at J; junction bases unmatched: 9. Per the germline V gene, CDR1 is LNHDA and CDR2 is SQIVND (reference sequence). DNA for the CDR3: TGTGCCAGTTGCCCGTCCGGGACAGGGTATGGCTACACCTTC. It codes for CASCPSGTGYGYTF.

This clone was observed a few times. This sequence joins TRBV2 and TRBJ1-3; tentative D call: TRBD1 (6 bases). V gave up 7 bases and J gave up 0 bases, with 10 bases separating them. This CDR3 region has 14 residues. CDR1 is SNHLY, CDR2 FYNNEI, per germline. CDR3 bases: TGTGCCAGCACCGACAGGTTCTCTGGAAACACCATATATTTT. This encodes CASTDRFSGNTIYF.

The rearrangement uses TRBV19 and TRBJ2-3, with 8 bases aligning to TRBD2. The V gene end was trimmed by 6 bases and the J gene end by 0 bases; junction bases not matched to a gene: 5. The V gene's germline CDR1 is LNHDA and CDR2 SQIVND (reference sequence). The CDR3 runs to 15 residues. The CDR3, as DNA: TGTGCCAGTAGCACCGTAGCGGGGAGCACAGATACGCAGTATTTT. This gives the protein CASSTVAGSTDTQYF. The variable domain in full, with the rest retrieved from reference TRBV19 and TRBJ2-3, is DGGITQSPKYLFRKEGQNVTLSCEQNLNHDAMYWYRQDPGQGLRLIYYSQIVNDFQKGDIAEGYSVSREKKESFPLTVTSAQKNPTAFYLCASSTVAGSTDTQYFGPGTRLTVL.

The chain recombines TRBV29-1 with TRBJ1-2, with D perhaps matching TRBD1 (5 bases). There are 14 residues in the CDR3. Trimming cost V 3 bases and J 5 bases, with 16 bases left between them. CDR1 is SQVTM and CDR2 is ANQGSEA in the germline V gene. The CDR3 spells CSVDVMQGGYGYTF. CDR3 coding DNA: TGCAGCGTTGACGTAATGCAGGGTGGATATGGCTACACCTTC.

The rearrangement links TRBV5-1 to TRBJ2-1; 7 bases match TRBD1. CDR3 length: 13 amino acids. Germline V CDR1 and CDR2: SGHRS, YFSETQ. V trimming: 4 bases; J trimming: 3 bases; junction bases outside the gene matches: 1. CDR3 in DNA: TGCGCCAGCAGCAGGGACAGCTACAATGAGCAGTTCTTC. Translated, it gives CASSRDSYNEQFF.

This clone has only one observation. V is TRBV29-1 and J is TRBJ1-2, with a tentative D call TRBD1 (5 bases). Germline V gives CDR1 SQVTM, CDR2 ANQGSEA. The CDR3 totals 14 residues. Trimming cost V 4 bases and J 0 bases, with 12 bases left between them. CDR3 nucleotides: TGCAGCGTTGTGGGGCAAGGTACTAACTATGGCTACACCTTC. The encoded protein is CSVVGQGTNYGYTF.

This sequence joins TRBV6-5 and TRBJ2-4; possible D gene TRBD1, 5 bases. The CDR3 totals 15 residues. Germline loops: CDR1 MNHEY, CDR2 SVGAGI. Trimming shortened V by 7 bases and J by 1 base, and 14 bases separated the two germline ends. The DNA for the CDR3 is TGTGCCAGCACCTGGGGCTCAGGGGCCAAAAACATTCAGTACTTC. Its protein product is CASTWGSGAKNIQYF.

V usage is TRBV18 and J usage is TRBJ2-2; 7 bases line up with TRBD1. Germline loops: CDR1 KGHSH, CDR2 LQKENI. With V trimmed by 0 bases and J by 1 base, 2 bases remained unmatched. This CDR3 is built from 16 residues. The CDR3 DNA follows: TGTGCCAGCTCACCACCGGGGACAGTGAACACCGGGGAGCTGTTTTTT. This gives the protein CASSPPGTVNTGELFF.

The CDR3 DNA reads TGTGCCAGTAAACGGGGGAGGGGATACGAGCAGTACTTC. This encodes CASKRGRGYEQYF. The chain carries TRBV19 and TRBJ2-7; 7 bases map to TRBD2. CDR1 and CDR2 from the germline V gene are LNHDA and SQIVND (reference sequence). Trimming took 7 bases from V and 4 from J; bases not matched to a gene: 7. CDR3 length equals 13 residues. Together with reference TRBV19 and TRBJ2-7, the CDR3 gives the full variable domain: DGGITQSPKYLFRKEGQNVTLSCEQNLNHDAMYWYRQDPGQGLRLIYYSQIVNDFQKGDIAEGYSVSREKKESFPLTVTSAQKNPTAFYLCASKRGRGYEQYFGPGTRLTVT.

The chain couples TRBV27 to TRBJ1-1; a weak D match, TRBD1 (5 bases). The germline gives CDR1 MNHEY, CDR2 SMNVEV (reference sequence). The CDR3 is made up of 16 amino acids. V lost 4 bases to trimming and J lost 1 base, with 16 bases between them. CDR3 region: CASSSRALRGNTEAFF. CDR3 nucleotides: TGTGCCAGCAGTTCCAGGGCTCTCAGAGGGAACACTGAAGCTTTCTTT.

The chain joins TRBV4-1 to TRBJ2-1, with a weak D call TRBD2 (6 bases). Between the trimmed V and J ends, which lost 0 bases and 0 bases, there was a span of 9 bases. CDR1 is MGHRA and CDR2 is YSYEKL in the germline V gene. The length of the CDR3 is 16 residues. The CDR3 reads CASSQEGGVSYNEQFF. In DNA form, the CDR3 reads TGCGCCAGCAGCCAAGAAGGCGGGGTCTCCTACAATGAGCAGTTCTTC.

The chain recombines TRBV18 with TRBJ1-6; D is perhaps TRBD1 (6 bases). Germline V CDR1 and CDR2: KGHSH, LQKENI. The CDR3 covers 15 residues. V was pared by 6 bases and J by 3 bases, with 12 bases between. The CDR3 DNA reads TGTGCCAGCTCCCGATCAGGGGACTATAATTCACCCCTCCACTTT. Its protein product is CASSRSGDYNSPLHF. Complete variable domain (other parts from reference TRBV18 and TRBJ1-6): NAGVMQNPRHLVRRRGQEARLRCSPMKGHSHVYWYRQLPEEGLKFMVYLQKENIIDESGMPKERFSAEFPKEGPSILRIQQVVRGDSAAYFCASSRSGDYNSPLHFGNGTRLTVT.

The CDR3 DNA reads TGTGCCAGCAGCCAACTGAGCGCTGGAAACACCATATATTTT. This translates into CASSQLSAGNTIYF. This chain uses TRBV7-9 with TRBJ1-3; D remains ambiguous. The CDR3 runs 14 residues. Germline assignment: CDR1 SEHNR and CDR2 FQNEAQ (reference sequence). The V end was cut by 5 bases, the J end by 2 bases, with 10 bases between.

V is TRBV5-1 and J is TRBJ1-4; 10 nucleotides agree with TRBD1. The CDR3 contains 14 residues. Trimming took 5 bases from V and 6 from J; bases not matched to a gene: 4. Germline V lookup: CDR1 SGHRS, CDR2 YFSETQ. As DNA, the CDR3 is TGCGCCAGCAGACCTGGGACAGGGGATGAAAAACTGTTTTTT. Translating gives CASRPGTGDEKLFF.

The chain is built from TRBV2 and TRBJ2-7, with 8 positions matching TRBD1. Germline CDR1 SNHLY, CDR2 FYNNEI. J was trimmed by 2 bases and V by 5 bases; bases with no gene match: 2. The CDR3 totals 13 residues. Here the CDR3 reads CASSWDRPYEQYF. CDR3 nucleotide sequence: TGTGCCAGCAGTTGGGACAGGCCCTACGAGCAGTACTTC.

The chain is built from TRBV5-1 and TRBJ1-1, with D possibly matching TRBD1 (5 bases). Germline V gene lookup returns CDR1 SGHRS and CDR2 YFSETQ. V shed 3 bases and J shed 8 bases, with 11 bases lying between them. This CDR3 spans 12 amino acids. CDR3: CASSSSGVEAFF. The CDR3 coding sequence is TGCGCCAGCAGCTCGTCGGGGGTAGAAGCTTTCTTT.

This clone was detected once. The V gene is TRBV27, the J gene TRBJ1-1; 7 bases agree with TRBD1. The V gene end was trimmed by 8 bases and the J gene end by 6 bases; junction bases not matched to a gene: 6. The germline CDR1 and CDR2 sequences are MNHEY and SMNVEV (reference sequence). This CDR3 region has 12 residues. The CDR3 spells CASRQGDAEAFF. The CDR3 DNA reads TGTGCCAGCCGGCAGGGGGACGCTGAAGCTTTCTTT.

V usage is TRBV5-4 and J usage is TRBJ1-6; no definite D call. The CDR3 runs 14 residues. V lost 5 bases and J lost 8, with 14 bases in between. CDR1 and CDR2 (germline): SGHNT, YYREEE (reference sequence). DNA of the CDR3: TGTGCCAGCAGGATACAGACGGTCGATTCACCCCTCCACTTT. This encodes CASRIQTVDSPLHF.

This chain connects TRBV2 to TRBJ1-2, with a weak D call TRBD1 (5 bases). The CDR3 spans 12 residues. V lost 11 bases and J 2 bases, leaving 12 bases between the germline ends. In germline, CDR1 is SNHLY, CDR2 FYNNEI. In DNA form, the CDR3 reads TGTGCCTCCCGGGGGGGAAACTATGGCTACACCTTC. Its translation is CASRGGNYGYTF.

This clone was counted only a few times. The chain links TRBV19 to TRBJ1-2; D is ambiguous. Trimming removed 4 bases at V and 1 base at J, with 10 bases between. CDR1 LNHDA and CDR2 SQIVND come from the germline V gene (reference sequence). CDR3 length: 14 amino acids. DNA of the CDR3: TGTGCCAGTAGTACCTCCACAGTTAACTATGGCTACACCTTC. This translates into CASSTSTVNYGYTF.

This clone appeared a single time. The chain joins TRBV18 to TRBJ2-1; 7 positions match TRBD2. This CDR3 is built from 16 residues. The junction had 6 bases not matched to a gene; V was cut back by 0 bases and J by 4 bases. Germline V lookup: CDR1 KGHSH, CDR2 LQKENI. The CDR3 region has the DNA TGTGCCAGCTCACCACCCCCTGGGGAGGGTTACAATGAGCAGTTCTTC. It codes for CASSPPPGEGYNEQFF.

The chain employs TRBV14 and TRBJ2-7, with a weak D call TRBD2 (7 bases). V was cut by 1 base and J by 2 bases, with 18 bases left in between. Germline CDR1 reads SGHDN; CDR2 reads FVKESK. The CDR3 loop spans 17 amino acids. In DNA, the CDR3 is TGTGCCAGCAGCCAAGTTCGGGGTCGGGGGGCCACCTACGAGCAGTACTTC. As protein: CASSQVRGRGATYEQYF.

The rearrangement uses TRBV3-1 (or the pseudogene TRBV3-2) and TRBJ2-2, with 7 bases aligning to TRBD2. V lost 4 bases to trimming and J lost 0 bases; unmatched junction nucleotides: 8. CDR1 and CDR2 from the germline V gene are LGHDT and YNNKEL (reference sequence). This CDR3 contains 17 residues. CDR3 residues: CASSPREAPSNTGELFF. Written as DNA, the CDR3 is TGTGCCAGCAGCCCCCGGGAGGCGCCCTCGAACACCGGGGAGCTGTTTTTT.

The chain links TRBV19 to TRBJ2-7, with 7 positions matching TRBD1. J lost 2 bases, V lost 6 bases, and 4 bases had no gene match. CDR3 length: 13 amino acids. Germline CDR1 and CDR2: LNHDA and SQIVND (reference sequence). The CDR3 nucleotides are TGTGCCAGTAGCCCAACAGGGGCCTACGAGCAGTACTTC. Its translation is CASSPTGAYEQYF.

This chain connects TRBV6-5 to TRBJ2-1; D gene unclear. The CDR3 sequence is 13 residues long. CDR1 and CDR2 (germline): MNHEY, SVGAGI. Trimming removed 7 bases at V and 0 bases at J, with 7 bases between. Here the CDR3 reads CASTGDSYNEQFF. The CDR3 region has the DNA TGTGCCAGCACAGGCGACTCCTACAATGAGCAGTTCTTC.

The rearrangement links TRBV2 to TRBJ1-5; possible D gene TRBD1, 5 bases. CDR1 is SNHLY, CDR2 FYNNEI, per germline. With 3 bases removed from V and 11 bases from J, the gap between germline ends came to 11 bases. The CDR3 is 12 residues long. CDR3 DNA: TGTGCCAGCAGTGATATGGGGGGAGCCCAGCATTTT. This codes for CASSDMGGAQHF. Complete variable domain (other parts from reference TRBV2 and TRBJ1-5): EPEVTQTPSHQVTQMGQEVILRCVPISNHLYFYWYRQILGQKVEFLVSFYNNEISEKSEIFDDQFSVERPDGSNFTLKIRSTKLEDSAMYFCASSDMGGAQHFGDGTRLSIL.